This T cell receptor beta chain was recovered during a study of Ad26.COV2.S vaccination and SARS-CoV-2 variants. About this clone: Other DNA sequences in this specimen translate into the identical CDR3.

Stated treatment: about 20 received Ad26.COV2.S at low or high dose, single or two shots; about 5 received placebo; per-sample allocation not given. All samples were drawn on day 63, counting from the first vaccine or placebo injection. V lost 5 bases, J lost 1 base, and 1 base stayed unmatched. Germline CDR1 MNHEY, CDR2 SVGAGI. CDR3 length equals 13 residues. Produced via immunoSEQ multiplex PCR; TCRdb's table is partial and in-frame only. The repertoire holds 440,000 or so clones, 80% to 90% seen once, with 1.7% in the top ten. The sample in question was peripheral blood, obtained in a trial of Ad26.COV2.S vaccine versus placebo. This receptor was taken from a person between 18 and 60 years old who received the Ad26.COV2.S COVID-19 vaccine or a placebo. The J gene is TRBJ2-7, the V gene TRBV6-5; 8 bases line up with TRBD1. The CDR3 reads CASSRTGSYEQYF. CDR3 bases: TGTGCCAGCAGTAGGACAGGGTCCTACGAGCAGTACTTC.